The 26 T cell receptor beta chains below come from one sample, sequenced in a study of T cell responses to AZD1222 COVID-19 vaccine (dated by TCRdb to 2020 to 2023). Library construction relied on the immunoSEQ multiplex PCR assay. TCRdb obtained this table from immuneACCESS and retained in-frame rearrangements with V and J assigned. These tables miss some clones; where compared with another copy, unresolved V genes account for less than half of the shortfall, and the remainder is unexplained. This sample lists over 150,000 clones; roughly 86% were detected once. The top ten clones comprise less than 6.5% of the sample. The time point label here, explained by the study, means: baseline before first vaccination. The source was peripheral blood, collected on day 0 of AZD1222 vaccination. The receptors stem from an adult in good health.

This clone was detected only once. CDR3 nucleotide sequence: TGTGCCAGCAGCGTAAGGACCCGTCAGCCCCAGCATTTT. Amino acids: CASSVRTRQPQHF. V and J are TRBV9 and TRBJ1-5; D uncertain. The V gene's germline CDR1 is SGDLS and CDR2 YYNGEE. The ends were cut back, 1 base at V and 6 bases at J, with 8 bases in the middle. This CDR3 region has 13 residues.

V and J are TRBV6-5 and TRBJ1-2, with 7 bases lining up with TRBD1. V was clipped by 6 bases and J by 2 bases; unmatched bases: 6. Looked up from germline, CDR1 is MNHEY and CDR2 is SVGAGI. The CDR3 runs 14 residues. The CDR3 loop is CASSSGQYNYGYTF. In nucleotides, the CDR3 is TGTGCCAGCAGCTCGGGACAGTACAACTATGGCTACACCTTC.

The chain uses TRBV6-2 or TRBV6-3 and TRBJ2-5, with TRBD2 matching over 11 bases. The CDR3 runs to 15 residues. Germline V gives CDR1 MNHEY, CDR2 SVGEGT. The V segment lost 5 bases and the J segment 3 bases; nucleotides outside the gene matches: 5. CDR3 sequence: CASSQGLAVKETQYF. DNA for the CDR3: TGTGCCAGCAGTCAGGGACTAGCGGTAAAAGAGACCCAGTACTTC.

The CDR3 DNA is TGTGCCAGCAGTTCCGCCCCGGGGTCGGCAGAGCAGTTCTTC. Protein product: CASSSAPGSAEQFF. V and J are TRBV27 and TRBJ2-1, with a possible D match to TRBD2 (5 bases). The germline gives CDR1 MNHEY, CDR2 SMNVEV (reference sequence). The CDR3 has 14 residues. Trimming took 4 bases from V and 10 from J, leaving 17 bases between them.

The chain is built from TRBV27 and TRBJ2-7; D ambiguous. This CDR3 contains 14 residues. Trimming stripped 6 bases from V and 3 bases from J, with 15 bases between. Germline-derived CDR1 and CDR2 are MNHEY and SMNVEV (reference sequence). In DNA, the CDR3 is TGTGCCAGCAGCCCGGGCCCGAACAGCTACGAGCAGTACTTC. It is translated as CASSPGPNSYEQYF.

This chain joins TRBV5-1 and TRBJ2-7; D is unclear. The V end was cut by 3 bases, the J end by 4 bases, with 8 bases between. The CDR3 is 12 amino acids. Germline CDR1 reads SGHRS; CDR2 reads YFSETQ. The CDR3 nucleotides are TGCGCCAGCAGCTCCGACGGGTACGAGCAGTACTTC. Translated, it gives CASSSDGYEQYF.

V gene TRBV29-1 combines with J gene TRBJ2-1; no firm D call. The CDR3 runs to 12 residues. Trimming removed 3 bases from V and 2 bases from J, with 5 bases in between. The germline CDR1 and CDR2 sequences are SQVTM and ANQGSEA. DNA for the CDR3: TGCAGCGTTGATATAGCCTACAATGAGCAGTTCTTC. Translating gives CSVDIAYNEQFF.

Turning to this clone: This same CDR3 is encoded by further DNA sequences in the sample. This chain joins TRBV19 and TRBJ1-5; unclear D gene. Germline-derived CDR1 and CDR2 are LNHDA and SQIVND (reference sequence). The CDR3 is 12 amino acids. V gave up 3 bases and J gave up 7 bases, with 7 bases separating them. The CDR3 nucleotides read TGTGCCAGTAGTATTAGAGGACAGCCCCAGCATTTT. Protein sequence: CASSIRGQPQHF.

The V call is TRBV28, the J call TRBJ1-5; D gene uncertain. Germline CDR1 is MDHEN and CDR2 is SYDVKM. The V and J ends lost 3 bases and 3 bases respectively, with 6 bases between them. The CDR3 runs 13 residues. CDR3 DNA: TGTGCCAGCAGTTTCCTTACCAATCAGCCCCAGCATTTT. It codes for CASSFLTNQPQHF.

CDR3: CASSFTGSPTPLHF. CDR3 nucleotide sequence: TGTGCCAGCAGCTTTACAGGGAGTCCGACACCCCTCCACTTT. The chain couples TRBV7-9 to TRBJ1-6, with D possibly being TRBD1 (6 bases). Between the trimmed V and J ends, which lost 3 bases and 11 bases, there was a span of 14 bases. CDR1 is SEHNR and CDR2 is FQNEAQ in the germline V gene (reference sequence). The CDR3 has 14 residues.

This sequence joins TRBV6-5 and TRBJ2-7, with unresolved D. Germline CDR1 MNHEY, CDR2 SVGAGI. The CDR3 has 14 residues. V lost 0 bases and J 0 bases, leaving 6 bases between the germline ends. The CDR3 loop is CASSYSTSSYEQYF. Written as DNA, the CDR3 is TGTGCCAGCAGTTACTCCACGAGCTCCTACGAGCAGTACTTC.

The table lists this clone with a count of one. The rearrangement links TRBV19 to TRBJ1-2, with D possibly being TRBD1 (5 bases). Germline-derived CDR1 and CDR2 are LNHDA and SQIVND (reference sequence). CDR3 length: 12 amino acids. Trimming shortened V by 5 bases and J by 8 bases, and 12 bases separated the two germline ends. The CDR3 nucleotides are TGTGCCAGTAGTGATCGACAGCGGGGCTACACCTTC. Translated, it gives CASSDRQRGYTF.

V is TRBV6-5 and J is TRBJ2-7, with D tentatively TRBD2 (5 bases). Germline V gene lookup returns CDR1 MNHEY and CDR2 SVGAGI. The CDR3 has 15 amino acids. Trimming cost V 0 bases and J 3 bases, with 12 bases left between them. CDR3 nucleotides: TGTGCCAGCAGTTACTCGACGGGGAACCTCTACGAGCAGTACTTC. It is translated as CASSYSTGNLYEQYF.

The CDR3 bases are TGTGCCAGCAGCTCGCCCCGGGACAGCTACGAGCAGTACTTC. Protein: CASSSPRDSYEQYF. The chain carries TRBV5-4 and TRBJ2-7; 7 positions match TRBD1. Germline assignment: CDR1 SGHNT and CDR2 YYREEE (reference sequence). The CDR3 is 14 amino acids. V lost 3 bases and J lost 3; bases outside the gene matches: 6.

The chain joins TRBV19 to TRBJ1-1, with TRBD1 identical over 8 bases. Germline CDR1 LNHDA, CDR2 SQIVND (reference sequence). Unmatched junction bases numbered 7, after V lost 4 bases and J lost 3 bases. The CDR3 totals 15 residues. CDR3 sequence: CASSTRQGKDTEAFF. The CDR3 region has the DNA TGTGCCAGTAGTACTAGACAGGGGAAGGACACTGAAGCTTTCTTT.

The chain employs TRBV7-9 and TRBJ2-3, with 13 bases that match TRBD2. The germline V gene encodes CDR1 SEHNR and CDR2 FQNEAQ (reference sequence). After removal of 5 bases from V and 0 bases from J, the junction contained 11 bases not matched to a gene. This CDR3 contains 19 residues. The CDR3 nucleotides read TGTGCCAGCAGCCCCCGGGGCACTAGCGGGGGGGAGAGCACAGATACGCAGTATTTT. Protein sequence: CASSPRGTSGGESTDTQYF.

The genes are TRBV3-1 (or the pseudogene TRBV3-2) and TRBJ2-2, with TRBD2 matching 12 bases. Germline values: CDR1 LGHDT, CDR2 YNNKEL (reference sequence). This CDR3 is built from 18 residues. The J segment lost 1 base and the V segment lost 4 bases, leaving 7 bases of the junction unmatched. CDR3 sequence reads: CASSPLPGLAGNTGELFF. The CDR3, as DNA: TGTGCCAGCAGCCCTCTCCCGGGACTAGCGGGGAACACCGGGGAGCTGTTTTTT.

The gene calls are TRBV7-9 and TRBJ1-2, with unresolved D. This CDR3 spans 13 amino acids. Deletions cut 0 bases from V and 4 bases from J, with 6 bases between. Germline V gene sequence: CDR1 SEHNR, CDR2 FQNEAQ (reference sequence). The CDR3 region has the DNA TGTGCCAGCAGCTTAGCGGTCGGCTATGGCTACACCTTC. Protein: CASSLAVGYGYTF.

V and J are TRBV27 and TRBJ2-1, with D unresolved. Germline V gene lookup returns CDR1 MNHEY and CDR2 SMNVEV (reference sequence). The length of the CDR3 is 11 residues. Trimming removed 8 bases from V and 5 bases from J, with 7 bases in between. CDR3 nucleotides: TGTGCCAGCCTCGCCCACAATGAGCAGTTCTTC. Its translation: CASLAHNEQFF.

The V gene is TRBV12-3 or TRBV12-4, the J gene TRBJ2-5; either TRBD1 or TRBD2 may fit D (6 bases each). CDR3 size: 12 residues. Trimming removed 4 bases from V and 5 bases from J, with 8 bases in between. The CDR3 reads CASSWRGETQYF. CDR3 bases: TGTGCCAGCAGTTGGAGGGGGGAGACCCAGTACTTC.

This chain joins TRBV27 and TRBJ1-2; a weak D match, TRBD1 (6 bases). Germline assignment: CDR1 MNHEY and CDR2 SMNVEV (reference sequence). This CDR3 is built from 15 residues. V was trimmed by 4 bases and J by 6 bases, leaving 18 bases between them. The CDR3 DNA reads as TGTGCCAGCAGTTCCCCCCTTATTGACAGGCATGGCTACACCTTC. The encoded protein is CASSSPLIDRHGYTF.

This clone was detected only once. The rearrangement uses TRBV20-1 and TRBJ2-7; TRBD2 agrees at 11 bases. Unmatched junction bases numbered 9, after V lost 3 bases and J lost 5 bases. The CDR3 is 15 residues long. Per germline, CDR1 DFQATT and CDR2 SNEGSKA (reference sequence). The CDR3 sequence is CSASGRASGRNEQYF. The CDR3 DNA sequence: TGCAGTGCTAGTGGAAGGGCTAGCGGGAGGAACGAGCAGTACTTC.

The chain links TRBV28 to TRBJ1-2; unclear D gene. Trimming removed 6 bases at V and 7 bases at J, with 24 bases between. The CDR3 is made up of 16 amino acids. The germline V gene has CDR1 MDHEN and CDR2 SYDVKM. CDR3 sequence: CASSPLDSATRSGYTF. For the CDR3, the DNA is TGTGCCAGCAGCCCCCTTGACTCAGCGACCAGGAGTGGCTACACCTTC.

This rearrangement joins TRBV3-1 (or the pseudogene TRBV3-2) to TRBJ2-7, with TRBD2 matching over 10 bases. Per the germline V gene, CDR1 is LGHDT and CDR2 is YNNKEL (reference sequence). V shed 4 bases, J shed 2 bases, and the junction held 17 bases outside the gene matches. The length of the CDR3 is 19 residues. This CDR3 is CASSLGRGGSGGHAYEQYF. DNA for the CDR3: TGTGCCAGCAGCCTGGGGCGAGGGGGTAGCGGGGGGCACGCCTACGAGCAGTACTTC.

This chain joins TRBV6-5 and TRBJ2-6; TRBD1 might be the D (6 bases). V was pared by 1 base and J by 3 bases, with 10 bases between. Germline V lookup: CDR1 MNHEY, CDR2 SVGAGI. CDR3 size: 16 residues. For the CDR3, the DNA is TGTGCCAGCAGTTACTTCACAGGGCGTGGGGCCAACGTCCTGACTTTC. It encodes CASSYFTGRGANVLTF.

The chain carries TRBV7-6 and TRBJ1-4; D is perhaps TRBD1 (6 bases). V was trimmed by 1 base and J by 7 bases, leaving 13 bases between them. This CDR3 is 15 amino acids long. The germline V gene has CDR1 SGHVS and CDR2 FNYEAQ. The CDR3 bases are TGTGCCAGCAGCTTAGGGGGGGCCGATGGTGAAAAACTGTTTTTT. Protein: CASSLGGADGEKLFF. The entire variable domain, with the rest obtained from reference TRBV7-6 and TRBJ1-4, is as follows: GAGVSQSPRYKVTKRGQDVALRCDPISGHVSLYWYRQALGQGPEFLTYFNYEAQQDKSGLPNDRFSAERPEGSISTLTIQRTEQRDSAMYRCASSLGGADGEKLFFGSGTQLSVL.